The 26 T cell receptor beta chains presented below share a single source sample, sequenced in a study of cytomegalovirus exposure and HLA in healthy donors. Vbeta (60) and Jbeta (13) primers were used in the PCR. Produced via immunoSEQ multiplex PCR; TCRdb's table is partial and in-frame only. The data contain about 160,000 clones, about three quarters of them singletons. The specimen was PBMCs. The receptors originated from a man between 18 and 35 years old in good health and CMV-seropositive.

The rearrangement joins TRBV28 to TRBJ1-1, with D hard to call. Germline V gene data show CDR1 as MDHEN and CDR2 as SYDVKM. The CDR3 has 13 residues. V was clipped by 8 bases and J by 1 base, with 11 bases between them. CDR3 sequence reads: CASERQKNTEAFF. In DNA form, the CDR3 reads TGTGCCAGCGAGCGGCAGAAGAACACTGAAGCTTTCTTT.

The chain uses TRBV10-3 and TRBJ2-2, with 7 nucleotides matching TRBD2. The V segment lost 5 bases and the J segment 4 bases; nucleotides outside the gene matches: 7. The CDR3 runs to 15 residues. Germline lookup yields CDR1 ENHRY and CDR2 SYGVKD. This CDR3 reads CAISQRGSGTGELFF. The CDR3 DNA reads as TGTGCCATCAGTCAGCGGGGCTCGGGCACCGGGGAGCTGTTTTTT.

The V call is TRBV27, the J call TRBJ2-2; 10 bases agree with TRBD1. J lost 7 bases, V lost 0 bases, and 8 bases had no gene match. Germline V lookup: CDR1 MNHEY, CDR2 SMNVEV (reference sequence). The CDR3 extends over 17 amino acids. The CDR3 region has the DNA TGTGCCAGCAGTTTATCGATCCGACAGGGGGCTTACGGGGAGCTGTTTTTT. Its translation is CASSLSIRQGAYGELFF.

J is TRBJ1-1 and V is TRBV4-1; tentatively, D is TRBD1 (6 bases). Trimming took off 3 bases at V and 6 bases at J, with 17 bases between the two ends. The germline V gene has CDR1 MGHRA and CDR2 YSYEKL. CDR3 size: 15 residues. The DNA of the CDR3 is TGCGCCAGCAGCCAGGAATACAGGGTTGGGGCTGAAGCTTTCTTT. Protein product: CASSQEYRVGAEAFF.

Points on this clone: This same CDR3 is encoded by further DNA sequences in the sample. V gene TRBV6-6 combines with J gene TRBJ2-7; the match to TRBD1 covers 9 bases. V trimming: 5 bases; J trimming: 0 bases; junction bases outside the gene matches: 5. CDR1 MNHNY and CDR2 SVGAGI come from the germline V gene (reference sequence). This CDR3 has 15 residues. In nucleotides, the CDR3 is TGTGCCAGCAGTCCCGGGACAGGGTTCTCCTACGAGCAGTACGTC. It is translated as CASSPGTGFSYEQYV.

This chain links TRBV15 with TRBJ2-5, with a possible D match to TRBD2 (5 bases). Germline V gives CDR1 LNHNV, CDR2 YYDKDF (reference sequence). Trimming took off 0 bases at V and 7 bases at J, with 15 bases between the two ends. The CDR3 is made up of 15 amino acids. CDR3 bases: TGTGCCACCAGCAGAGATAAGAGGGTTTGGGGGACCCAGTACTTC. Amino acid sequence: CATSRDKRVWGTQYF.

This clone occurred once. CDR3 residues: CARRTGNTEAFF. The CDR3 DNA sequence: TGTGCCAGGAGGACAGGGAACACTGAAGCTTTCTTT. The chain is built from TRBV2 and TRBJ1-1, with 7 bases matching TRBD1. V trimming: 9 bases; J trimming: 1 base; junction bases outside the gene matches: 2. This CDR3 is 12 amino acids long. CDR1 SNHLY and CDR2 FYNNEI come from the germline V gene.

The V call is TRBV5-6, the J call TRBJ2-1; TRBD2 matches at 12 bases. The CDR3 has 17 residues. V was clipped by 0 bases and J by 4 bases; unmatched bases: 5. The germline gives CDR1 SGHDT, CDR2 YYEEEE. CDR3 residues: CASSLALAGGLYNEQFF. Here the CDR3 DNA reads TGTGCCAGCAGCTTGGCTCTAGCGGGGGGGTTATACAATGAGCAGTTCTTC.

V gene TRBV7-2 combines with J gene TRBJ1-1, with 9 positions matching TRBD1. This CDR3 is 16 amino acids long. Germline-derived CDR1 and CDR2 are SGHTA and FQGNSA. V lost 5 bases to trimming and J lost 0 bases; unmatched junction nucleotides: 7. CDR3 DNA: TGTGCCAGCAGCCGTTGGACAGGGGCCATGAACACTGAAGCTTTCTTT. This encodes CASSRWTGAMNTEAFF.

This clone was picked up a small number of times. The rearrangement uses TRBV28 and TRBJ1-1, with 10 nucleotides matching TRBD1. The CDR3 is made up of 14 amino acids. CDR1 is MDHEN and CDR2 is SYDVKM in the germline V gene. The ends lost 4 bases at V and 5 bases at J; junction bases unmatched: 4. The CDR3 DNA follows: TGTGCCAGCAGTTCCGGACAGGGGGATACTGAAGCTTTCTTT. Protein sequence: CASSSGQGDTEAFF.

The V call is TRBV2, the J call TRBJ2-5; 8 positions match TRBD1. The length of the CDR3 is 14 residues. CDR1 and CDR2 (germline): SNHLY, FYNNEI. V shed 6 bases and J 5 bases; nucleotides not matched to a gene: 8. For the CDR3, the DNA is TGTGCCAGCAGCGGAGCGACAGGGGAGGAGACCCAGTACTTC. This sequence encodes CASSGATGEETQYF. Drawing the rest from reference TRBV2 and TRBJ2-5, the complete variable domain is EPEVTQTPSHQVTQMGQEVILRCVPISNHLYFYWYRQILGQKVEFLVSFYNNEISEKSEIFDDQFSVERPDGSNFTLKIRSTKLEDSAMYFCASSGATGEETQYFGPGTRLLVL.

The J gene is TRBJ2-2, the V gene TRBV4-2, with a weak D call TRBD1 (6 bases). In germline, CDR1 is LGHNA, CDR2 YNFKEQ. CDR3 length: 15 residues. Trimming cost V 3 bases and J 5 bases, with 13 bases left between them. CDR3 protein: CASSQMDSKTGELFF. The CDR3, as DNA: TGTGCCAGCAGCCAGATGGACAGTAAGACCGGGGAGCTGTTTTTT.

The J gene is TRBJ2-2, the V gene TRBV30; 8 bases fit TRBD1. Germline assignment: CDR1 GTSNPN and CDR2 SVGIG (reference sequence). This CDR3 is built from 14 residues. V lost 4 bases and J lost 4; bases outside the gene matches: 5. The CDR3 spells CAWTQGQGTGELFF. For the CDR3, the DNA is TGTGCCTGGACCCAAGGACAGGGCACCGGGGAGCTGTTTTTT.

The genes are TRBV5-1 and TRBJ2-4, with 8 bases fitting TRBD1. With V trimmed by 0 bases and J by 0 bases, 5 bases remained unmatched. CDR3 length equals 17 residues. In germline, CDR1 is SGHRS, CDR2 YFSETQ. The CDR3 sequence: CASSLGDRGEAKNIQYF. CDR3 nucleotides: TGCGCCAGCAGCTTGGGAGACAGGGGAGAAGCCAAAAACATTCAGTACTTC.

A few counts support this clone. This chain connects TRBV19 to TRBJ1-5, with TRBD1 matching over 7 bases. This CDR3 has 16 amino acids. Unmatched junction bases numbered 12, after V lost 6 bases and J lost 4 bases. The germline V gene encodes CDR1 LNHDA and CDR2 SQIVND (reference sequence). The CDR3 spells CASRVGGGGLNQPQHF. CDR3 nucleotides: TGTGCCAGTAGGGTAGGAGGGGGCGGCCTAAATCAGCCCCAGCATTTT. Complete variable domain (other parts from reference TRBV19 and TRBJ1-5): DGGITQSPKYLFRKEGQNVTLSCEQNLNHDAMYWYRQDPGQGLRLIYYSQIVNDFQKGDIAEGYSVSREKKESFPLTVTSAQKNPTAFYLCASRVGGGGLNQPQHFGDGTRLSIL.

This sequence joins TRBV6-1 and TRBJ2-7; 7 positions match TRBD1. Germline V CDR1 and CDR2: MNHNS, SASEGT. The CDR3 has 13 amino acids. The J segment lost 9 bases and the V segment lost 6 bases, leaving 11 bases of the junction unmatched. The CDR3 loop reads CASRPTGAAGQYV. The DNA for the CDR3 is TGTGCCAGCAGACCCACAGGGGCCGCAGGGCAGTACGTC.

The chain combines TRBV6-1 with TRBJ1-1, with 8 bases fitting TRBD1. Per germline, CDR1 MNHNS and CDR2 SASEGT. V lost 7 bases to trimming and J lost 0 bases; unmatched junction nucleotides: 4. The CDR3 covers 14 residues. CDR3 in DNA: TGTGCCAGCACTCGGACAGGGATGAACACTGAAGCTTTCTTT. It yields the protein CASTRTGMNTEAFF.

The V call is TRBV5-8, the J call TRBJ2-3; D might be TRBD2 (6 bases). The CDR3 sequence is 16 residues long. V lost 4 bases and J lost 0, with 15 bases in between. CDR1 and CDR2 (germline): SGHTS, YDEGEE. The CDR3 is CASSPGVSASTDTQYF. CDR3 DNA: TGTGCCAGCAGCCCGGGAGTCTCAGCTAGCACAGATACGCAGTATTTT.

The chain has TRBV7-9 and TRBJ2-5; D is unresolved. In germline, CDR1 is SEHNR, CDR2 FQNEAQ (reference sequence). The CDR3 consists of 11 residues. The germline V and J ends were trimmed by 5 bases and 5 bases, with 6 bases remaining between them. The CDR3 DNA is TGTGCCAGCAGCCGTATTGAGACCCAGTACTTC. It yields the protein CASSRIETQYF. The full variable domain, with the rest looked up from reference TRBV7-9 and TRBJ2-5, is DTGVSQNPRHKITKRGQNVTFRCDPISEHNRLYWYRQTLGQGPEFLTYFQNEAQLEKSRLLSDRFSAERPKGSFSTLEIQRTEQGDSAMYLCASSRIETQYFGPGTRLLVL.

This clone was seen many times. Additional DNA sequences in this sample encode the identical CDR3. CDR3 DNA sequence: TGTGCCAGCAGCTTAGGACAGGGGAACTATGGCTACACCTTC. Translated, it gives CASSLGQGNYGYTF. This chain connects TRBV7-2 to TRBJ1-2, with TRBD1 identical over 8 bases. The CDR3 covers 14 residues. Germline V gene data show CDR1 as SGHTA and CDR2 as FQGNSA. V was clipped by 1 base and J by 2 bases; unmatched bases: 0.

The chain links TRBV6-1 to TRBJ1-1, with 7 bases matching TRBD1. Germline values: CDR1 MNHNS, CDR2 SASEGT. Germline trimming cut 6 bases from V and 5 bases from J; bases unmatched to any gene: 9. This CDR3 comprises 14 residues. CDR3 sequence reads: CASSGRQGWTEAFF. The CDR3 nucleotides read TGTGCCAGCAGCGGAAGACAGGGTTGGACTGAAGCTTTCTTT.

The chain recombines TRBV18 with TRBJ1-1; D remains ambiguous. CDR3 length: 16 amino acids. V dropped 2 bases and J dropped 1 base, with 14 bases sitting between them. Per the germline V gene, CDR1 is KGHSH and CDR2 is LQKENI. Here the CDR3 DNA reads TGTGCCAGCTCACCAGATCGGGAGGCCTGGAACACTGAAGCTTTCTTT. Amino acids: CASSPDREAWNTEAFF.

V is TRBV2 and J is TRBJ2-1; 10 bases map to TRBD2. The germline V gene encodes CDR1 SNHLY and CDR2 FYNNEI. The CDR3 covers 14 residues. The V and J ends lost 6 bases and 5 bases, in that order; junction bases with no gene match: 4. The CDR3 loop reads CASRRTSGNNEQFF. The CDR3 DNA reads TGTGCCAGCAGACGGACTAGCGGTAACAATGAGCAGTTCTTC.

This clone has more than one count but fewer than ten. The chain couples TRBV9 to TRBJ1-2; 7 nucleotides agree with TRBD1. The V and J ends lost 0 bases and 5 bases, in that order; junction bases with no gene match: 7. The CDR3 is 15 amino acids. From germline, CDR1 is SGDLS and CDR2 YYNGEE. CDR3 residues: CASSVGNRDSYGYTF. The CDR3 DNA reads as TGTGCCAGCAGCGTAGGGAACCGGGACAGTTATGGCTACACCTTC.

V gene TRBV2 combines with J gene TRBJ2-1; TRBD1 is a possible D gene (6 bases). CDR3 length: 12 amino acids. The germline CDR1 and CDR2 sequences are SNHLY and FYNNEI. Trimming removed 9 bases at V and 7 bases at J, with 13 bases between. The CDR3 loop is CASILQGNEQFF. The CDR3, as DNA: TGTGCCAGTATTTTACAGGGTAATGAGCAGTTCTTC.

This clone has just one count. The gene calls are TRBV6-6 and TRBJ1-5, with D maybe TRBD1 (6 bases). In germline, CDR1 is MNHNY, CDR2 SVGAGI (reference sequence). The CDR3 has 13 residues. V gave up 5 bases and J gave up 9 bases, with 14 bases separating them. CDR3 sequence (DNA): TGTGCCAGCAGTCATATGACAGGCGGGCCCCAGCATTTT. Its translation: CASSHMTGGPQHF.